This T cell receptor (beta chain) comes out of a study of CD4 T cells in relation to SARS-CoV-2 and coronaviruses. Whole-study findings and limits: About 64% of donors had memory CD4+ clonotypes crossrecognizing SARS-CoV-2 and common cold coronavirus spike.

Only in-frame clones appear in the TCRdb table, and some are missing; sequencing was by immunoSEQ multiplex PCR. This sample has tens of thousands of clones, with 86% found just once. This clone was found once. Its specificity is not known. Unexposed donor CD4+ T cells date from 2011-2018, before the COVID-19 pandemic. There are 19 residues in the CDR3. Looked up from germline, CDR1 is MDHEN and CDR2 is SYDVKM. V was pared by 6 bases and J by 2 bases, with 19 bases of the junction left unmatched. This sequence was found in a human donor in good health. Material for sequencing was memory CD4+ T cells from PBMCs. V and J are TRBV28 and TRBJ2-1; 7 nucleotides agree with TRBD2. The CDR3 is CASSTHETRLAAAYNEQFF. DNA for the CDR3: TGTGCCAGCAGCACTCACGAGACTAGACTAGCCGCGGCCTACAATGAGCAGTTCTTC.